A single sample is the source of the 11 T cell receptor beta chains below, sequenced in a study of identical twins. TCRdb re-analysed the 5' RACE reads in MiXCR, keeping a single row per CDR3 protein. The table shows hundreds of thousands of distinct CDR3 sequences, with roughly 7.1% occurring only once. These data were also filed under a second study, of yellow fever vaccine responses in identical twins.

The source material was PBMCs. These receptors were obtained from a woman aged 18-29 years in good health.

In its sample, this clonotype was seen many times. The CDR3 is CASSLRTGSYEQYF. Written as DNA, the CDR3 is TGTGCCAGCAGCCTCCGTACAGGGTCCTACGAGCAGTACTTC. This rearrangement joins TRBV12-3 or TRBV12-4 to TRBJ2-7, with a tentative D call TRBD1 (6 bases). Trimming cost V 6 bases and J 1 base, with 13 bases left between them. The CDR3 contains 14 residues.

This clonotype has just a few counts. J is TRBJ2-1 and V is TRBV5-1; perhaps TRBD2 as D (5 bases). This CDR3 comprises 12 residues. V was clipped by 4 bases and J by 8 bases, with 10 bases between them. Germline V CDR1 and CDR2: SGHRS, YFSETQ. CDR3 in amino acids: CASSLGADEQFF. The DNA for the CDR3 is TGCGCCAGCAGCCTGGGAGCCGATGAGCAGTTCTTC.

The V gene is TRBV3-1, the J gene TRBJ1-3, with a tentative D call TRBD1 (5 bases). Germline CDR1 LGHDT, CDR2 YNNKEL (reference sequence). This CDR3 contains 13 residues. V was cut by 11 bases and J by 1 base, with 12 bases left in between. CDR3 nucleotide sequence: TGTGCCTCGACCCAGGGATCTGGAAACACCATATATTTT. Its translation: CASTQGSGNTIYF.

This clonotype was found a few times. The chain recombines TRBV2 with TRBJ2-2; TRBD1 is a possible D gene (5 bases). The CDR3 extends over 15 amino acids. CDR1 SNHLY and CDR2 FYNNEI come from the germline V gene. The ends were cut back, 3 bases at V and 2 bases at J, with 10 bases in the middle. As DNA, the CDR3 is TGTGCCAGCAGTGATTGGACAAGAAACACCGGGGAGCTGTTTTTT. Protein sequence: CASSDWTRNTGELFF.

The chain recombines TRBV16 with TRBJ2-3; 10 nucleotides agree with TRBD2. Germline lookup yields CDR1 KGHSY and CDR2 FQNENV. Trimming cost V 7 bases and J 2 bases; bases outside gene matches: 6. The CDR3 spans 15 residues. The CDR3 here is CASTDLAGDTDTQYF. In DNA, the CDR3 is TGTGCCAGCACCGACCTAGCGGGGGACACAGATACGCAGTATTTT.

This clonotype was picked up a small number of times. CDR3 protein: CATSRDGTGNQPQHF. CDR3 in DNA: TGTGCCACCAGCAGAGACGGGACAGGGAATCAGCCCCAGCATTTT. The chain uses TRBV15 and TRBJ1-5; TRBD1 matches 9 bases. From germline, CDR1 is LNHNV and CDR2 YYDKDF (reference sequence). V shed 0 bases, J shed 4 bases, and the junction held 1 base outside the gene matches. The CDR3 contains 15 residues.

In this sample, this clonotype turned up many times. The gene calls are TRBV6-4 and TRBJ1-1; D uncertain. The CDR3 spans 13 residues. The V gene lost 6 bases and the J gene lost 4 bases, with 12 bases spanning the gap. Germline assignment: CDR1 MRHNA and CDR2 SNTAGT. The CDR3 is CASRAAESTEAFF. CDR3 bases: TGTGCCAGCAGAGCAGCGGAGAGCACTGAAGCTTTCTTT.

The chain is built from TRBV4-1 and TRBJ2-6; possible D gene TRBD1, 5 bases. Deletions cut 4 bases from V and 2 bases from J, with 30 bases between. Germline CDR1 and CDR2: MGHRA and YSYEKL. The CDR3 runs 22 residues. CDR3 in DNA: TGCGCCAGCAGCCCAGGATACAGATTCGGTTCAGGGTACGGAACTGGGGCCAACGTCCTGACTTTC. The encoded protein is CASSPGYRFGSGYGTGANVLTF.

In its sample, this clonotype was seen a few times. V is TRBV6-8 and J is TRBJ2-5; unclear D gene. The V and J ends lost 2 bases and 5 bases respectively, with 15 bases between them. The CDR3 extends over 15 amino acids. The germline gives CDR1 MNHGY, CDR2 SAAAGT. CDR3 region: CASSYARTVRETQYF. DNA for the CDR3: TGTGCCAGCAGTTACGCCCGGACGGTCCGGGAGACCCAGTACTTC.

As concerns this clonotype: One junction end disagrees with the germline gene, perhaps due to a read error. This sequence joins TRBV7-8 and TRBJ2-1, with D hard to call. Germline-derived CDR1 and CDR2 are SGHVS and FQNEAQ. The CDR3 is 14 amino acids. The DNA for the CDR3 is TGTGCCAGCAGCTTGGGAATCTCCAACAATGAGCAGTTCTTC. Translating gives CASSLGISNNEQFF.

This clonotype turned up a few times. CDR3 residues: CASSLAHGGGVSYNEQFF. The CDR3, as DNA: TGCGCCAGCAGCTTGGCTCATGGGGGGGGCGTATCCTACAATGAGCAGTTCTTC. V is TRBV5-1 and J is TRBJ2-1; a weak D match, TRBD2 (7 bases). Trimming stripped 0 bases from V and 1 base from J, with 17 bases between. From germline, CDR1 is SGHRS and CDR2 YFSETQ. The CDR3 is made up of 18 amino acids. The full variable domain, its missing parts supplied by reference TRBV5-1 and TRBJ2-1, is KAGVTQTPRYLIKTRGQQVTLSCSPISGHRSVSWYQQTPGQGLQFLFEYFSETQRNKGNFPGRFSGRQFSNSRSEMNVSTLELGDSALYLCASSLAHGGGVSYNEQFFGPGTRLTVL.